The 9 T cell receptor beta chains presented below share a single source sample, sequenced in a study of CD8+CD57+ T cells in acquired aplastic anemia. Investigators profiled TCR beta VDJ and CDR3 from genomic DNA template. One entry per CDR3 protein, called by TCRdb with MiXCR from the reads. The profile shows hundreds of thousands of distinct CDR3 sequences, 82% of them singletons. The sequenced patients had an expansion of CD8+CD57+ cells seen by flow cytometry. Sequencing was performed on sorted CD4+, CD8+, or CD8+CD57+ T cells (not recorded which) from PBMCs. The receptors derive from a human donor with aplastic anemia.

Only one count was recorded for this clonotype. The rearrangement uses TRBV15 and TRBJ2-3; perhaps TRBD1 as D (7 bases). V was trimmed by 6 bases and J by 1 base, leaving 23 bases between them. Germline V gene data show CDR1 as LNHNV and CDR2 as YYDKDF (reference sequence). The CDR3 is 18 amino acids. CDR3: CATRVGGGEWYGTDTQYF. CDR3 coding DNA: TGTGCCACCAGGGTAGGAGGGGGCGAATGGTATGGCACAGATACGCAGTATTTT.

Remarks on this clonotype: Lacking the conserved final phenylalanine or tryptophan, this CDR3 likely reflects a read error. The DNA is omitted, as the CDR3 cannot be located on it reliably, and the CDR3 follows TCRdb's listing. This sequence joins TRBV24-1 and TRBJ1-2; TRBD1 is the table's D call and was not checked against the DNA. The germline CDR1 and CDR2 sequences are KGHDR and SFDVKD. The CDR3 spans 15 amino acids, including both terminal residues. CDR3 sequence reads: CASSDGGIHVQFYAL.

The gene calls are TRBV15 and TRBJ2-3; 8 bases line up with TRBD2. Unmatched junction bases numbered 9, after V lost 11 bases and J lost 2 bases. The CDR3 covers 14 residues. Germline CDR1 LNHNV, CDR2 YYDKDF (reference sequence). The CDR3 DNA reads TGTGCCTCCGGGAGGGGGGAAGACACAGATACGCAGTATTTT. This sequence encodes CASGRGEDTDTQYF.

The J gene is TRBJ1-2, the V gene TRBV9; D gene ambiguous. The germline gives CDR1 SGDLS, CDR2 YYNGEE. The length of the CDR3 is 16 residues. The V and J ends lost 4 bases and 8 bases respectively, with 24 bases between them. In DNA form, the CDR3 reads TGTGCCAGCAGCTCCCCTGGGAGGGCGCTGGACGGGGGCTACACCTTC. Its protein product is CASSSPGRALDGGYTF.

The V and J genes are TRBV28 and TRBJ1-3, with unresolved D. Germline V lookup: CDR1 MDHEN, CDR2 SYDVKM. V lost 6 bases and J lost 9, with 12 bases in between. The CDR3 spans 12 residues. CDR3: CASRGPGVTIYF. CDR3 coding DNA: TGTGCCAGCAGGGGCCCAGGAGTCACCATATATTTT.

With regard to this clonotype: A read error may be the cause here, since a much bigger clone is one base away. V usage is TRBV5-8 and J usage is TRBJ2-3; D is unresolved. The CDR3 is 13 residues long. Germline V gene sequence: CDR1 SGHTS, CDR2 YDEGEE. V was cut by 2 bases and J by 0 bases, with 4 bases left in between. The CDR3 DNA reads TGTGCCAGCAGCTTTAGTAGCACAGATACGCAGTATTTT. Its translation is CASSFSSTDTQYF.

The rearrangement links TRBV7-2 to TRBJ2-3; D may be TRBD1 or TRBD2 (6 bases each). CDR1 is SGHTA, CDR2 FQGNSA, per germline. The CDR3 has 15 amino acids. V shed 1 base and J shed 3 bases, with 11 bases lying between them. CDR3 DNA sequence: TGTGCCAGCAGCTTAGGGGGGGCGCCGACAGATACGCAGTATTTT. Its protein is CASSLGGAPTDTQYF.

At least ten counts were recorded for this clonotype. The rearrangement uses TRBV20-1 and TRBJ1-1, with D unresolved. From germline, CDR1 is DFQATT and CDR2 SNEGSKA (reference sequence). This CDR3 has 14 residues. The V end lost 3 bases, the J end lost 1 base, and 12 bases lay between the germline ends. The CDR3 here is CSASLPGRNTEAFF. CDR3 DNA: TGCAGTGCTAGTCTTCCGGGGAGGAACACTGAAGCTTTCTTT.

This clonotype was seen only once. The chain joins TRBV20-1 to TRBJ1-5; D is undetermined. Germline V gene sequence: CDR1 DFQATT, CDR2 SNEGSKA (reference sequence). The CDR3 length is 14 residues. Trimming pared 3 bases from V and 1 base from J, leaving 10 bases between. CDR3 in amino acids: CSARARRSNQPQHF. The CDR3 DNA reads TGCAGTGCTAGGGCAAGGAGGAGCAATCAGCCCCAGCATTTT.